The sequence of this TCR beta chain was determined in a study of blood T cells in healthy people across ages. Whole-study results and caveats: Getting older went along with TCR beta diversity per million T cells dropping roughly linearly.

At least 5.5 micrograms of total RNA were extracted per sample. Sample-barcoded 5' priming and a J-beta primer mix drove a second PCR of about 6 to 12 cycles. TCRdb re-analysed the 5' RACE reads in MiXCR, keeping a single row per CDR3 protein. In the table there are approximately 800,000 distinct CDR3 sequences, more than 55% of which are singletons. V shed 1 base and J 6 bases; nucleotides not matched to a gene: 6. Germline values: CDR1 SGHTA, CDR2 FQGNSA. The CDR3 has 15 amino acids. In regard to this clonotype: Its specificity is not known.

This receptor was obtained from a man aged 35 to 55 in good health. The J gene is TRBJ2-1, the V gene TRBV7-2, with 7 nucleotides matching TRBD1. Sequencing was carried out using blood. CDR3: CASSLGRGILNEQFF. For the CDR3, the DNA is TGTGCCAGCAGCTTAGGCAGGGGGATACTCAATGAGCAGTTCTTC.